What follows are 25 T cell receptor beta chains derived from one specimen sequenced in a study of Tregs in tolerant kidney transplant recipients. Repertoires were generated with immunoSEQ multiplex PCR, while TCRdb's copy carries only in-frame clones and drops some. This table holds about 56,000 clones, around 82% found once. Sequencing input: CD4+ T cells from blood. All receptors come from a human donor in good health.

The chain recombines TRBV11-3 with TRBJ2-2, with 8 bases matching TRBD2. This CDR3 is built from 15 residues. V was pared by 1 base and J by 6 bases, with 4 bases of the junction left unmatched. Germline values: CDR1 SGHNT, CDR2 YENEEA. Written as DNA, the CDR3 is TGTGCCAGCAGCTTAGCCTCGGGAGGGTCCGGGGAGCTGTTTTTT. The encoded protein is CASSLASGGSGELFF.

This chain links TRBV27 with TRBJ1-2, with 9 bases lining up with TRBD1. Per the germline V gene, CDR1 is MNHEY and CDR2 is SMNVEV (reference sequence). J was trimmed by 5 bases and V by 6 bases; bases with no gene match: 4. CDR3 length: 13 amino acids. The CDR3 region has the DNA TGTGCCAGCAGCGAACAGGGGGCTTATGGCTACACCTTC. Translation: CASSEQGAYGYTF.

The table lists this clone with a few counts. The CDR3 DNA follows: TGTGCCAGTAGTTCCCTTCCAGGATCCCTAGAAGCTTTCTTT. Its protein product is CASSSLPGSLEAFF. The chain recombines TRBV19 with TRBJ1-1; D remains unclear. This CDR3 is built from 14 residues. Trimming stripped 5 bases from V and 8 bases from J, with 18 bases between. Germline lookup yields CDR1 LNHDA and CDR2 SQIVND (reference sequence).

This sequence joins TRBV27 and TRBJ2-7, with TRBD2 matching 14 bases. The CDR3 runs to 21 residues. Germline V lookup: CDR1 MNHEY, CDR2 SMNVEV (reference sequence). V lost 1 base to trimming and J lost 0 bases; unmatched junction nucleotides: 14. In DNA, the CDR3 is TGTGCCAGCAGTTTATTCCCCAGACTAGCGGGGGGGGCACTTAGCTCCTACGAGCAGTACTTC. It encodes CASSLFPRLAGGALSSYEQYF.

The chain couples TRBV29-1 to TRBJ2-7; a weak D match, TRBD1 (5 bases). There are 11 residues in the CDR3. CDR1 SQVTM and CDR2 ANQGSEA come from the germline V gene. Between the trimmed V and J ends, which lost 7 bases and 2 bases, there was a span of 9 bases. The CDR3 nucleotides are TGCAGCGGTGGACAAGCCTACGAGCAGTACTTC. Protein: CSGGQAYEQYF.

The V call is TRBV7-2, the J call TRBJ2-3; TRBD1 might be the D (7 bases). Germline V gene sequence: CDR1 SGHTA, CDR2 FQGNSA. Trimming took 5 bases from V and 0 from J, leaving 12 bases between them. The CDR3 loop spans 15 amino acids. The CDR3 DNA reads as TGTGCCAGCAGCCAGGGGGGACTGAGCACAGATACGCAGTATTTT. The encoded protein is CASSQGGLSTDTQYF.

The chain links TRBV11-3 to TRBJ2-3, with TRBD1 matching 7 bases. The CDR3 length is 16 residues. In germline, CDR1 is SGHNT, CDR2 YENEEA. V lost 5 bases and J lost 0; bases outside the gene matches: 8. The CDR3 DNA reads TGTGCCAGCAGCCCTCGACAGACAGGGAGCACAGATACGCAGTATTTT. It encodes CASSPRQTGSTDTQYF.

The V call is TRBV5-4, the J call TRBJ2-7, with a tentative D call TRBD2 (5 bases). V lost 3 bases and J lost 0, with 13 bases in between. This CDR3 is built from 15 residues. Germline CDR1 SGHNT, CDR2 YYREEE (reference sequence). As DNA, the CDR3 is TGTGCCAGCAGCTCCAGTGTGAGGGACTCCTACGAGCAGTACTTC. Translated, it gives CASSSSVRDSYEQYF. Based on the CDR3 plus reference TRBV5-4 and TRBJ2-7, the full variable domain is ETGVTQSPTHLIKTRGQQVTLRCSSQSGHNTVSWYQQALGQGPQFIFQYYREEENGRGNFPPRFSGLQFPNYSSELNVNALELDDSALYLCASSSSVRDSYEQYFGPGTRLTVT.

Only one count was recorded for this clone. The chain joins TRBV2 to TRBJ2-7; a possible D gene is TRBD1 (6 bases). The CDR3 totals 14 residues. Trimming took off 8 bases at V and 0 bases at J, with 14 bases between the two ends. The germline V gene encodes CDR1 SNHLY and CDR2 FYNNEI. The CDR3 loop is CASCCDRSSYEQYF. The DNA of the CDR3 is TGTGCCAGCTGTTGTGACAGGAGCTCCTACGAGCAGTACTTC.

The chain links TRBV19 to TRBJ1-2; D is uncertain. Germline values: CDR1 LNHDA, CDR2 SQIVND (reference sequence). The CDR3 consists of 12 residues. Trimming cost V 7 bases and J 0 bases, with 6 bases left between them. The DNA for the CDR3 is TGTGCCAGTATGTACCCTAACTATGGCTACACCTTC. Encoded protein: CASMYPNYGYTF. Combining the CDR3 with reference TRBV19 and TRBJ1-2 gives the whole variable domain DGGITQSPKYLFRKEGQNVTLSCEQNLNHDAMYWYRQDPGQGLRLIYYSQIVNDFQKGDIAEGYSVSREKKESFPLTVTSAQKNPTAFYLCASMYPNYGYTFGSGTRLTVV.

This clone was recorded only once. The chain links TRBV27 to TRBJ1-1; 8 nucleotides agree with TRBD1. Germline-derived CDR1 and CDR2 are MNHEY and SMNVEV (reference sequence). V shed 6 bases and J 3 bases; nucleotides not matched to a gene: 9. The CDR3 runs 15 residues. The CDR3 DNA reads TGTGCCAGCAGGCCGGGCACAGGGGGATACACTGAAGCTTTCTTT. Encoded protein: CASRPGTGGYTEAFF.

The CDR3, as DNA: TGTGCCAGCAGCCAATCAGCGAGCACAGATACGCAGTATTTT. Residues: CASSQSASTDTQYF. The chain is built from TRBV5-4 and TRBJ2-3, with D unclear. Germline V gives CDR1 SGHNT, CDR2 YYREEE (reference sequence). This CDR3 contains 14 residues. Between the trimmed V and J ends, which lost 4 bases and 0 bases, there was a span of 9 bases.

V is TRBV28 and J is TRBJ2-7; D is ambiguous. Germline lookup yields CDR1 MDHEN and CDR2 SYDVKM. V was trimmed by 5 bases and J by 9 bases, leaving 17 bases between them. The CDR3 is 13 amino acids. CDR3 sequence reads: CASSLQRRRVQYF. The CDR3 DNA is TGTGCCAGCAGTCTGCAGAGGCGAAGGGTGCAGTACTTC. Drawing the rest from reference TRBV28 and TRBJ2-7, the complete variable domain is DVKVTQSSRYLVKRTGEKVFLECVQDMDHENMFWYRQDPGLGLRLIYFSYDVKMKEKGDIPEGYSVSREKKERFSLILESASTNQTSMYLCASSLQRRRVQYFGPGTRLTVT.

The J gene is TRBJ2-3, the V gene TRBV13; D might be TRBD1 or TRBD2, each matching 6 bases. Germline V gene lookup returns CDR1 PRHDT and CDR2 FYEKMQ (reference sequence). This CDR3 is built from 17 residues. Trimming stripped 0 bases from V and 0 bases from J, with 13 bases between. CDR3 amino acids: CASSLGLGGTSTDTQYF. The CDR3 DNA sequence: TGTGCCAGCAGCTTAGGCCTAGGGGGGACAAGCACAGATACGCAGTATTTT.

This sequence joins TRBV5-4 and TRBJ1-2; a possible D gene is TRBD1 (5 bases). V dropped 3 bases and J dropped 4 bases, with 10 bases sitting between them. From germline, CDR1 is SGHNT and CDR2 YYREEE (reference sequence). CDR3 length: 13 residues. The CDR3 region is CASSSVDSYGYTF. DNA for the CDR3: TGTGCCAGCAGCTCGGTAGACAGCTATGGCTACACCTTC. Full variable domain (rest looked up from reference TRBV5-4 and TRBJ1-2): ETGVTQSPTHLIKTRGQQVTLRCSSQSGHNTVSWYQQALGQGPQFIFQYYREEENGRGNFPPRFSGLQFPNYSSELNVNALELDDSALYLCASSSVDSYGYTFGSGTRLTVV.

This clone was seen repeatedly, ten times or more. V gene TRBV4-2 combines with J gene TRBJ1-3, with unresolved D. The CDR3 totals 13 residues. Looked up from germline, CDR1 is LGHNA and CDR2 is YNFKEQ. V was shortened by 1 base and J by 9 bases, with 10 bases between the two germline ends. This CDR3 is CASSQVTGVTIYF. The CDR3 coding sequence is TGTGCCAGCAGCCAAGTGACGGGTGTCACCATATATTTT.

The rearrangement joins TRBV14 to TRBJ2-1; 11 bases fit TRBD2. The CDR3 consists of 15 residues. CDR1 and CDR2 (germline): SGHDN, FVKESK. Trimming took 0 bases from V and 6 from J; bases not matched to a gene: 1. The CDR3 here is CASSQELAGVNEQFF. The CDR3 nucleotides read TGTGCCAGCAGCCAAGAACTAGCGGGAGTCAATGAGCAGTTCTTC. Combining the CDR3 with reference TRBV14 and TRBJ2-1 gives the whole variable domain EAGVTQFPSHSVIEKGQTVTLRCDPISGHDNLYWYRRVMGKEIKFLLHFVKESKQDESGMPNNRFLAERTGGTYSTLKVQPAELEDSGVYFCASSQELAGVNEQFFGPGTRLTVL.

The rearrangement joins TRBV15 to TRBJ1-5; 10 bases map to TRBD1. The J segment lost 7 bases and the V segment lost 1 base, leaving 10 bases of the junction unmatched. The CDR3 contains 17 residues. Germline CDR1 LNHNV, CDR2 YYDKDF (reference sequence). In DNA form, the CDR3 reads TGTGCCACCAGCAGAGGTGGGACAGGGGATATCTACCAGCCCCAGCATTTT. Translated: CATSRGGTGDIYQPQHF.

J is TRBJ1-2 and V is TRBV29-1; D may be TRBD1 (6 bases). There are 13 residues in the CDR3. The germline gives CDR1 SQVTM, CDR2 ANQGSEA. V was clipped by 6 bases and J by 2 bases, with 13 bases between them. CDR3 residues: CSVDPQGNYGYTF. In DNA, the CDR3 is TGCAGCGTCGACCCCCAGGGGAACTATGGCTACACCTTC. Together with reference TRBV29-1 and TRBJ1-2, the CDR3 gives the full variable domain: SAVISQKPSRDICQRGTSLTIQCQVDSQVTMMFWYRQQPGQSLTLIATANQGSEATYESGFVIDKFPISRPNLTFSTLTVSNMSPEDSSIYLCSVDPQGNYGYTFGSGTRLTVV.

This CDR3 reads CASSLDRLGELFF. For the CDR3, the DNA is TGTGCCAGCAGCTTAGACCGCCTCGGGGAGCTGTTTTTT. The V gene is TRBV7-9, the J gene TRBJ2-2; D not certain. CDR1 is SEHNR and CDR2 is FQNEAQ in the germline V gene (reference sequence). This CDR3 has 13 residues. The ends were cut back, 1 base at V and 7 bases at J, with 7 bases in the middle.

This chain connects TRBV14 to TRBJ2-5; unclear D gene. CDR1 is SGHDN, CDR2 FVKESK, per germline. V gave up 1 base and J gave up 0 bases, with 9 bases separating them. CDR3 length: 15 residues. This chain's CDR3 is CASSQVTEYQETQYF. In nucleotides, the CDR3 is TGTGCCAGCAGCCAAGTCACAGAATACCAAGAGACCCAGTACTTC.

The V and J genes are TRBV28 and TRBJ1-1, with a possible D match to TRBD1 (5 bases). This CDR3 has 15 amino acids. Germline assignment: CDR1 MDHEN and CDR2 SYDVKM. The V end lost 1 base, the J end lost 1 base, and 10 bases lay between the germline ends. The CDR3 reads CASSLYGAWNTEAFF. As DNA, the CDR3 is TGTGCCAGCAGTTTATACGGGGCGTGGAACACTGAAGCTTTCTTT.

The CDR3 sequence: CASSLDRDTDTQYF. Here the CDR3 DNA reads TGCGCCAGCAGCTTGGACAGGGACACAGATACGCAGTATTTT. The chain links TRBV5-1 to TRBJ2-3; a possible D gene is TRBD1 (6 bases). Looked up from germline, CDR1 is SGHRS and CDR2 is YFSETQ. V was pared by 0 bases and J by 2 bases, with 7 bases between. This CDR3 contains 14 residues.

The V call is TRBV13, the J call TRBJ2-7; weak D call: TRBD2 (5 bases). Germline CDR1 PRHDT, CDR2 FYEKMQ (reference sequence). This CDR3 has 16 amino acids. Trimming shortened V by 7 bases and J by 5 bases, and 24 bases separated the two germline ends. CDR3 amino acids: CASTYRGFTDPHEQYF. CDR3 sequence (DNA): TGTGCCAGCACCTACCGGGGATTTACAGACCCCCACGAGCAGTACTTC.

V usage is TRBV11-2 and J usage is TRBJ1-1, with D unclear. V was clipped by 4 bases and J by 3 bases, with 21 bases between them. The CDR3 length is 17 residues. CDR1 is SGHAT and CDR2 is FQNNGV in the germline V gene. In nucleotides, the CDR3 is TGTGCCAGCAGCTCCAAGGGTCTTCAGAGGGTCGACACTGAAGCTTTCTTT. This codes for CASSSKGLQRVDTEAFF.